This T cell receptor beta chain is drawn from a study of CD8+CD57+ T cells in acquired aplastic anemia. Background on the study: The DNA of sorted CD4+ and CD8+ cells averaged approximately 3.3 ug.

Profiling that covered TCR beta VDJ and CDR3 relied on genomic DNA as its template. One entry per CDR3 protein results from TCRdb running MiXCR on the reads. This sample yields around 430,000 distinct CDR3 sequences, of which more than 25% are seen a single time; 0.82% belongs to the top ten. Findings and limits, study-wide: Overlap between patients and controls comprised about 30 CD8+ CDR3 sequences.

V lost 6 bases to trimming and J lost 4 bases, with 8 bases between them. Germline V gives CDR1 DFQATT, CDR2 SNEGSKA (reference sequence). The CDR3 contains 11 residues. Sequencing involved patients with CD8+CD57+ cell expansion previously shown by flow cytometry. A severe acquired aplastic anemia diagnosis applied to all patients. With respect to this clonotype: Its antigen is as yet unknown.

Sequenced material: sorted CD4+, CD8+, or CD8+CD57+ T cells (not recorded which) from PBMCs. The clonotype was recovered from a human donor with aplastic anemia. This chain joins TRBV20-1 and TRBJ2-3, with D possibly matching TRBD1 (5 bases). The CDR3 here is CSALGADTQYF. The CDR3 DNA sequence: TGCAGTGCCTTAGGGGCAGATACGCAGTATTTT.